These 16 T cell receptor beta chains originate from one sample sequenced in a study of T cell repertoires in cytomegalovirus infection. One entry per CDR3 protein, called by TCRdb with MiXCR from the reads. The profile shows roughly 990,000 distinct CDR3 sequences, under 40% of them singletons. For these TCRs, the target antigens are not known. The sample here was cultured CD8+ T cells from PBMCs, taken from culture after CMV antigen stimulation. These receptors came from a human donor in good health (CMV status not recorded). Some clones in this sample may be carry-over from other donors' samples.

This clonotype was detected a few times. One junction end disagrees with the germline gene, perhaps due to a read error. The chain links TRBV4-1 to TRBJ1-6, with D uncertain. The length of the CDR3 is 16 residues. Germline V lookup: CDR1 MGHRA, CDR2 YSYEKL. CDR3 residues: CASRQELGSHNSPLHF. The CDR3 region has the DNA TGCGCCAGCAGACAAGAACTGGGATCCCATAATTCACCCCTCCACTTT.

This clonotype has only a few counts. For the CDR3, the DNA is TGTGCCAGCAGTCCCAGGGGAAGACCCAATCAGCCCCAGCATTTT. It is translated as CASSPRGRPNQPQHF. The V gene is TRBV27, the J gene TRBJ1-5; a weak D match, TRBD1 (6 bases). The germline V gene has CDR1 MNHEY and CDR2 SMNVEV (reference sequence). CDR3 size: 15 residues. V gave up 5 bases and J gave up 3 bases, with 14 bases separating them.

The sample holds many counts of this clonotype. The CDR3 DNA reads as TGTGCCAGCAGCTTAGGAACAGGGGCTAATCAGCCCCAGCATTTT. Protein product: CASSLGTGANQPQHF. The chain combines TRBV7-8 with TRBJ1-5, with 7 bases fitting TRBD1. The CDR3 is 15 residues long. J lost 4 bases, V lost 1 base, and 4 bases had no gene match. Germline CDR1 is SGHVS and CDR2 is FQNEAQ.

This clonotype was found many times. This chain uses TRBV28 with TRBJ2-1, with D possibly TRBD2 on 7 matching bases. The CDR3 totals 15 residues. Germline V lookup: CDR1 MDHEN, CDR2 SYDVKM. Trimming removed 2 bases at V and 7 bases at J, with 15 bases between. CDR3 residues: CASSLSGGGLNEQFF. The CDR3 nucleotides are TGTGCCAGCAGTTTAAGTGGGGGGGGCCTGAATGAGCAGTTCTTC.

The gene calls are TRBV6-6 and TRBJ2-1, with D tentatively TRBD2 (5 bases). Trimming cost V 2 bases and J 2 bases, with 10 bases left between them. Per the germline V gene, CDR1 is MNHNY and CDR2 is SVGAGI (reference sequence). The CDR3 is made up of 15 amino acids. CDR3 sequence (DNA): TGTGCCAGCAGTTACGGGCGGGCCCCCTACAATGAGCAGTTCTTC. This encodes CASSYGRAPYNEQFF.

As for this clonotype: Germline and junction disagree at one end, which may indicate a read error. In nucleotides, the CDR3 is TGTGCCGGCTCACCACGGACAGCTACCCGGTCCTACGAGCAGTACTTC. It translates to CAGSPRTATRSYEQYF. V and J are TRBV18 and TRBJ2-7; perhaps TRBD1 as D (6 bases). CDR3 size: 16 residues. The germline CDR1 and CDR2 sequences are KGHSH and LQKENI.

This clonotype was counted ten times or more. This chain joins TRBV6-5 and TRBJ2-5, with D perhaps matching TRBD1 (5 bases). V was pared by 2 bases and J by 5 bases, with 27 bases between. Germline loops: CDR1 MNHEY, CDR2 SVGAGI. The CDR3 is 19 amino acids. The CDR3 nucleotides read TGTGCCAGCAGTTACAAGCTGTTGCAGGGCATTCCCCTCCCGGAGACCCAGTACTTC. It encodes CASSYKLLQGIPLPETQYF.

About this clonotype: An end of the junction differs from the germline gene, which may be a read error. V is TRBV7-6 and J is TRBJ2-5; 12 bases match TRBD2. Per the germline V gene, CDR1 is SGHVS and CDR2 is FNYEAQ. The length of the CDR3 is 17 residues. CDR3 bases: TGTGCTAGCAGCCCCGGACTAGCGGGGTCGTACCAAGAGACCCAGTACTTC. This translates into CASSPGLAGSYQETQYF. Full variable domain (outside the CDR3, taken from reference TRBV7-6 and TRBJ2-5): GAGVSQSPRYKVTKRGQDVALRCDPISGHVSLYWYRQALGQGPEFLTYFNYEAQQDKSGLPNDRFSAERPEGSISTLTIQRTEQRDSAMYRCASSPGLAGSYQETQYFGPGTRLLVL.

The chain employs TRBV7-6 and TRBJ2-5; 7 bases agree with TRBD1. Germline-derived CDR1 and CDR2 are SGHVS and FNYEAQ. J gave up 4 bases and V 4 bases, and 12 bases lay outside the gene matches. This CDR3 region has 16 residues. CDR3 coding DNA: TGTGCCAGCAGCTACTCGGGACAGACGAAGGGAGAGACCCAGTACTTC. Its translation is CASSYSGQTKGETQYF.

This clonotype was seen a handful of times. The rearrangement uses TRBV7-8 and TRBJ2-7; D unclear. V was pared by 2 bases and J by 4 bases, with 9 bases between. CDR1 is SGHVS, CDR2 FQNEAQ, per germline. The CDR3 contains 13 residues. Here the CDR3 reads CASSLLPAYEQYV. The CDR3 region has the DNA TGTGCCAGCAGCTTACTCCCGGCATACGAGCAGTACGTC.

This clonotype has just a few counts. This chain uses TRBV29-1 with TRBJ2-7; 8 bases are shared with TRBD1. The CDR3 is made up of 14 amino acids. V shed 4 bases and J 5 bases; nucleotides not matched to a gene: 10. From germline, CDR1 is SQVTM and CDR2 ANQGSEA. CDR3 sequence (DNA): TGCAGCGTTGTCGGACAGGGAAGTTTGAACGAGCAGTACTTC. Residues: CSVVGQGSLNEQYF.

This clonotype came up once. CDR3 DNA sequence: TGTGCCAGTAGTACCCCTCCGTCCACGGCTTACTACAATGAGCAGTTCTTC. This translates into CASSTPPSTAYYNEQFF. The chain carries TRBV19 and TRBJ2-1, with unresolved D. The V gene lost 4 bases and the J gene lost 3 bases, with 19 bases spanning the gap. Germline CDR1 LNHDA, CDR2 SQIVND (reference sequence). The CDR3 is made up of 17 amino acids. Complete variable domain (other parts from reference TRBV19 and TRBJ2-1): DGGITQSPKYLFRKEGQNVTLSCEQNLNHDAMYWYRQDPGQGLRLIYYSQIVNDFQKGDIAEGYSVSREKKESFPLTVTSAQKNPTAFYLCASSTPPSTAYYNEQFFGPGTRLTVL.

This clonotype was observed a few times. V is TRBV28 and J is TRBJ1-1; 7 bases match TRBD1. CDR3 length equals 18 residues. The germline V gene encodes CDR1 MDHEN and CDR2 SYDVKM. J gave up 0 bases and V 2 bases, and 12 bases lay outside the gene matches. The CDR3 sequence is CASSLGMTGKGVNTEAFF. Written as DNA, the CDR3 is TGTGCCAGCAGTTTAGGCATGACAGGGAAAGGCGTGAACACTGAAGCTTTCTTT.

The V call is TRBV7-6, the J call TRBJ2-7; 10 bases match TRBD1. The CDR3 contains 14 residues. The V gene end was trimmed by 4 bases and the J gene end by 4 bases; junction bases not matched to a gene: 4. Germline V gene data show CDR1 as SGHVS and CDR2 as FNYEAQ. CDR3 bases: TGTGCCAGCAGCTCCGGGACAGGGGAGTACGAGCAGTACTTC. Its protein is CASSSGTGEYEQYF.

This chain joins TRBV6-6 and TRBJ2-4; 10 bases map to TRBD2. CDR1 MNHNY and CDR2 SVGAGI come from the germline V gene (reference sequence). The CDR3 extends over 17 amino acids. With 2 bases clipped from V and 2 bases from J, the junction kept 6 bases outside the gene matches. The CDR3 loop reads CASSYTIAGGTKNIQYF. CDR3 bases: TGTGCCAGCAGTTACACTATAGCGGGGGGTACCAAAAACATTCAGTACTTC.

This clonotype came up a few times. The CDR3 protein is CASTEGTASVGDEQFF. The DNA for the CDR3 is TGTGCCAGCACCGAAGGGACAGCAAGTGTCGGGGATGAGCAGTTCTTC. The chain joins TRBV5-5 to TRBJ2-1; 7 nucleotides agree with TRBD1. The V gene end was trimmed by 6 bases and the J gene end by 8 bases; junction bases not matched to a gene: 17. The CDR3 runs to 16 residues. Germline lookup yields CDR1 SGHKS and CDR2 YYEKEE (reference sequence).